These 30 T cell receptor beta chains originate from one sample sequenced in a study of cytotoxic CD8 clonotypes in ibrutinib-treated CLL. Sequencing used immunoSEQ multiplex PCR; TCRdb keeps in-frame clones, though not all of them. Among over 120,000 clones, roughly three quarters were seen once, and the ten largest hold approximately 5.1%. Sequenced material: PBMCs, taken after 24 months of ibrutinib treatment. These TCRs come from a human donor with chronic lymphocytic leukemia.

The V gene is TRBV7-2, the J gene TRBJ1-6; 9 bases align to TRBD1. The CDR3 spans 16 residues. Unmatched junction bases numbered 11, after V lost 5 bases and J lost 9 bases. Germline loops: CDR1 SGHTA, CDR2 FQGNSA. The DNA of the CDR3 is TGTGCCAGCAGCCCCCGGACAGGGGCCTCTGGTTCACCCCTCCACTTT. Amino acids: CASSPRTGASGSPLHF.

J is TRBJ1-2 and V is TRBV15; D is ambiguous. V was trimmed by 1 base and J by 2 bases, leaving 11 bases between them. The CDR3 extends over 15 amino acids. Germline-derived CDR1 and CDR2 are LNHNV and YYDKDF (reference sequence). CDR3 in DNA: TGTGCCACCAGCAGAGTCCCGGCAACCAACTATGGCTACACCTTC. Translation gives CATSRVPATNYGYTF.

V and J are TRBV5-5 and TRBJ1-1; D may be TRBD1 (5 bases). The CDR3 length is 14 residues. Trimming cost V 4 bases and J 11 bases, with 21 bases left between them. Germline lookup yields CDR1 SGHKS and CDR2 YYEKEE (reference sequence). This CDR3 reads CASSPQTVGVGAFF. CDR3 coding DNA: TGTGCCAGCAGCCCACAAACGGTGGGGGTTGGGGCTTTCTTT.

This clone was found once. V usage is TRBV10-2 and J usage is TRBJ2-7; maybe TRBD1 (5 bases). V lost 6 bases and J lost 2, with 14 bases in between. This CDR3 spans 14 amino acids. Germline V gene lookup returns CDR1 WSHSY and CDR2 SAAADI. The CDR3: CASRSHPGPYEQYF. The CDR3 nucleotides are TGCGCCAGCAGGTCCCACCCAGGGCCCTACGAGCAGTACTTC.

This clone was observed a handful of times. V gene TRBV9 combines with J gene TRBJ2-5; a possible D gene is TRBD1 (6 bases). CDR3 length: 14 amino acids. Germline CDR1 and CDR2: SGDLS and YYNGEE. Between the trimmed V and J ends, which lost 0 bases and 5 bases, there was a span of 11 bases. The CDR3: CASSVGDTMETQYF. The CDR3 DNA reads TGTGCCAGCAGCGTAGGGGACACGATGGAGACCCAGTACTTC.

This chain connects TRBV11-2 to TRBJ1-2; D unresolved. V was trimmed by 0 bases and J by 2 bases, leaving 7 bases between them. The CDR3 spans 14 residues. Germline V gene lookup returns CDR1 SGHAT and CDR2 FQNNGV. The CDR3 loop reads CASSLDRVNYGYTF. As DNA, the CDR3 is TGTGCCAGCAGCTTAGATCGGGTGAACTATGGCTACACCTTC.

The DNA of the CDR3 is TGTGCCAGCAGCAACGGGGGGAGGGGTGAAAAACTGTTTTTT. It specifies CASSNGGRGEKLFF. The gene calls are TRBV28 and TRBJ1-4, with a possible D match to TRBD1 (5 bases). The V end lost 6 bases, the J end lost 7 bases, and 15 bases lay between the germline ends. Looked up from germline, CDR1 is MDHEN and CDR2 is SYDVKM. CDR3 length equals 14 residues.

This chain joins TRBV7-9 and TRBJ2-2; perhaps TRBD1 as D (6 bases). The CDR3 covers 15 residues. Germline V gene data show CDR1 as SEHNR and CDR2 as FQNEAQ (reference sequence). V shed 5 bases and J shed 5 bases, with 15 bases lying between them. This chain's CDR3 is CASSNGGPGTGELFF. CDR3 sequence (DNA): TGTGCCAGCAGCAATGGGGGCCCCGGAACCGGGGAGCTGTTTTTT.

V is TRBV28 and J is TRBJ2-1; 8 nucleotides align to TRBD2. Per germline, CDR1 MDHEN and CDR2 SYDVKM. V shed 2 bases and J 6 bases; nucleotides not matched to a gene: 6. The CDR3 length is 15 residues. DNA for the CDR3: TGTGCCAGCAGTTTAACGGGGGGGTCTGGCAATGAGCAGTTCTTC. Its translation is CASSLTGGSGNEQFF.

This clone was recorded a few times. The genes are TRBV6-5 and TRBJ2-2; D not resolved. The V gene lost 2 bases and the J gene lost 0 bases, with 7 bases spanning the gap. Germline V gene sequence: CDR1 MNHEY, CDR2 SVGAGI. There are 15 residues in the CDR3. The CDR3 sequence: CASSYGGPNTGELFF. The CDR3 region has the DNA TGTGCCAGCAGTTACGGTGGCCCGAACACCGGGGAGCTGTTTTTT.

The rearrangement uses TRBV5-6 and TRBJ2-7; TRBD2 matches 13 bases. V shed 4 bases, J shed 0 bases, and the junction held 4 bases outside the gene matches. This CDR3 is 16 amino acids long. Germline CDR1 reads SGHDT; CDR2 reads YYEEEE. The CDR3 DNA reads TGTGCCAGCAGCCGCGGACTAGCGGGGGCCTCCTACGAGCAGTACTTC. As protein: CASSRGLAGASYEQYF.

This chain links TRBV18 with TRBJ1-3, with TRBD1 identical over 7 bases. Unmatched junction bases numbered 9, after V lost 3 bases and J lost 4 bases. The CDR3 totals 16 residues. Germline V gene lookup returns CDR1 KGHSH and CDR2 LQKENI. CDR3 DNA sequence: TGTGCCAGCTCACCTCGACAGGGTACGAAAGGAAACACCATATATTTT. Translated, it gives CASSPRQGTKGNTIYF.

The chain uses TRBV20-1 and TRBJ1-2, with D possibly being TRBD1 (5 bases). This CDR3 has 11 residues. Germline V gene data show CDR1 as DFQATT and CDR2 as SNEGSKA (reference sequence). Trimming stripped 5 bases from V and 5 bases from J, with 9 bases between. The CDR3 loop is CSARDPYGYTF. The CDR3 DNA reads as TGCAGTGCTCGGGACCCTTATGGCTACACCTTC.

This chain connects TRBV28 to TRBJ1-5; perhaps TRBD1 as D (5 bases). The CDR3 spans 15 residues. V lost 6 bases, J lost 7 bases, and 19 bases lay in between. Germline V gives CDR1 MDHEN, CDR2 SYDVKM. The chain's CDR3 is CASSPPTALGQPQHF. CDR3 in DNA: TGTGCCAGCAGCCCCCCGACAGCCCTCGGGCAGCCCCAGCATTTT.

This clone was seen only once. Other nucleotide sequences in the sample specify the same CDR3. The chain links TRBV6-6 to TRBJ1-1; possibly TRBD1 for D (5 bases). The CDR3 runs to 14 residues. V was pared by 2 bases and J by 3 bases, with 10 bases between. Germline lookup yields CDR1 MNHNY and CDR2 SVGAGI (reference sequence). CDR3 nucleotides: TGTGCCAGCAGTTACGGCGGGGGGGACACTGAAGCTTTCTTT. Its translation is CASSYGGGDTEAFF.

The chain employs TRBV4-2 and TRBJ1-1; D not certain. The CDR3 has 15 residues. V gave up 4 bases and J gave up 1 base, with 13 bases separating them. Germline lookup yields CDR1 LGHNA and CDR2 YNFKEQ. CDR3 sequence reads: CASSPRVFQNTEAFF. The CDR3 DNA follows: TGTGCCAGCAGCCCGAGGGTATTCCAGAACACTGAAGCTTTCTTT.

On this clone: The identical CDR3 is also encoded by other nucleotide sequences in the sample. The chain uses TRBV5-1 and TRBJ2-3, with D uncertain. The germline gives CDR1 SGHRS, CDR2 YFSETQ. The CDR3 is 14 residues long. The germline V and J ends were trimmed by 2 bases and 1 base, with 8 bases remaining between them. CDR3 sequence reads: CASSLDPGTDTQYF. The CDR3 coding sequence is TGCGCCAGCAGCTTAGACCCGGGCACAGATACGCAGTATTTT.

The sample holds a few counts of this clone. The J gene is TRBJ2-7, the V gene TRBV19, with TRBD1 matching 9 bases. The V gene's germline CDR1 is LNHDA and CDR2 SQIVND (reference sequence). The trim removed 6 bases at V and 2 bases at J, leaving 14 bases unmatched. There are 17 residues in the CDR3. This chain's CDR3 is CASSPGPSGTGTYEQYF. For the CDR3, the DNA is TGTGCCAGTAGCCCCGGGCCCTCCGGGACAGGGACCTACGAGCAGTACTTC.

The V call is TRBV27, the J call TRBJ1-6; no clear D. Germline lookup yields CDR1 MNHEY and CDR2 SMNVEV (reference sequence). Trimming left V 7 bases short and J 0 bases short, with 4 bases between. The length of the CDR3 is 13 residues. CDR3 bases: TGTGCCAGCACTAGCTCCTATAATTCACCCCTCCACTTT. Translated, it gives CASTSSYNSPLHF.

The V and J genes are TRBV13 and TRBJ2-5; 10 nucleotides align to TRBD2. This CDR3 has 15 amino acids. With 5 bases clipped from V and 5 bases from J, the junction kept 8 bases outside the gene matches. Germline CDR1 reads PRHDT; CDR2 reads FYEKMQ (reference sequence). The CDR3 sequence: CASSLGLAARETQYF. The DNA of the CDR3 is TGTGCCAGCAGCCTTGGACTAGCGGCACGGGAGACCCAGTACTTC. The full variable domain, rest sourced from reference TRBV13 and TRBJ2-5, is AAGVIQSPRHLIKEKRETATLKCYPIPRHDTVYWYQQGPGQDPQFLISFYEKMQSDKGSIPDRFSAQQFSDYHSELNMSSLELGDSALYFCASSLGLAARETQYFGPGTRLLVL.

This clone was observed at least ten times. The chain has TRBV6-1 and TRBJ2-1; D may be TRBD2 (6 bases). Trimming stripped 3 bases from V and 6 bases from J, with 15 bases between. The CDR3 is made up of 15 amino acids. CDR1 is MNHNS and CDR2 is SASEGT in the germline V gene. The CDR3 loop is CASSDWGDPGNEQFF. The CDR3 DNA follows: TGTGCCAGCAGTGACTGGGGGGACCCCGGCAATGAGCAGTTCTTC.

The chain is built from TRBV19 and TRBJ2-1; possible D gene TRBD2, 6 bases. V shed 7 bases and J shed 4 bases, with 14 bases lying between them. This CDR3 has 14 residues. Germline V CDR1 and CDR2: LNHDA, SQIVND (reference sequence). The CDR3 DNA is TGTGCCAGTAACCCCCGGGGGACTTACAATGAGCAGTTCTTC. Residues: CASNPRGTYNEQFF.

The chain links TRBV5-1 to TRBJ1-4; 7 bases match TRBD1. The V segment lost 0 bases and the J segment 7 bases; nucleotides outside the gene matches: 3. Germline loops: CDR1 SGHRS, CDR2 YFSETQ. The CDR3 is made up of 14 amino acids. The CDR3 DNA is TGCGCCAGCAGCTTGGGGACAGGTGGTGAAAAACTGTTTTTT. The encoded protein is CASSLGTGGEKLFF.

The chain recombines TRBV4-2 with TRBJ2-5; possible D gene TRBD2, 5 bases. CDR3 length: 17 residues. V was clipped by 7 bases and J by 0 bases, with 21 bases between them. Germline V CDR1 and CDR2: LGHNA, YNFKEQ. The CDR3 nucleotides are TGTGCCAGCACTTCCGAGGGCGGCGCCCTGTACCAAGAGACCCAGTACTTC. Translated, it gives CASTSEGGALYQETQYF.

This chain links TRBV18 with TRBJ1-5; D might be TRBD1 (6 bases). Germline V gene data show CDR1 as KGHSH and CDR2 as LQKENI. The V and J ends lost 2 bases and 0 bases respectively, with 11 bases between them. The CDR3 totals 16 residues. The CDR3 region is CASSPIGTPSNQPQHF. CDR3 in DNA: TGTGCCAGCTCACCAATTGGGACACCTAGCAATCAGCCCCAGCATTTT.

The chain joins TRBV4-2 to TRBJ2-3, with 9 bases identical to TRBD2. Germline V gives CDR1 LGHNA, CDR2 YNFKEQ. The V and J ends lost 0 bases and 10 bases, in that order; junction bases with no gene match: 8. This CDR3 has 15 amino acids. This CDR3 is CASSQDRASGAAQYF. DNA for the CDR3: TGTGCCAGCAGCCAAGATAGGGCTAGCGGGGCCGCGCAGTATTTT.

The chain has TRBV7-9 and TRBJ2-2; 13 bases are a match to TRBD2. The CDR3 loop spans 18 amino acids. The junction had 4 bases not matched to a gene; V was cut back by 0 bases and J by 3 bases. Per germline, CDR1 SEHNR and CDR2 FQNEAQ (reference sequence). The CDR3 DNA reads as TGTGCCAGCAGCTTAGCCCCAGGACTAGCGGGAGACACCGGGGAGCTGTTTTTT. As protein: CASSLAPGLAGDTGELFF.

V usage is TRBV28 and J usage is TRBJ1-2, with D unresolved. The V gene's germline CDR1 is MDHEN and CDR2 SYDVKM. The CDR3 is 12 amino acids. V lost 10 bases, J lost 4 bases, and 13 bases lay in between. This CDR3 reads CATRISGYGYTF. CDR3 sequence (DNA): TGTGCCACCCGAATAAGTGGCTATGGCTACACCTTC.

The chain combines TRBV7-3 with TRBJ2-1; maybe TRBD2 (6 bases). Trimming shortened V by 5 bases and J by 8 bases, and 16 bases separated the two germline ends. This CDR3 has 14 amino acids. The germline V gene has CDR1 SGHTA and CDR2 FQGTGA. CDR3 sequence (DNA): TGTGCCAGCAGCCCCTATGCTAGCGTCTATGAGCAGTTCTTC. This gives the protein CASSPYASVYEQFF.

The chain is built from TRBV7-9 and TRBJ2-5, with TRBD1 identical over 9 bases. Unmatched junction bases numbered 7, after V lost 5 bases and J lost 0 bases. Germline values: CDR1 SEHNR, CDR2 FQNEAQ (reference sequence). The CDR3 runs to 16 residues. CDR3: CASSPRTGAYQETQYF. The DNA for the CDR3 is TGTGCCAGCAGCCCCAGGACAGGGGCGTACCAAGAGACCCAGTACTTC. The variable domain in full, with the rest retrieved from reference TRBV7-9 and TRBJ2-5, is DTGVSQNPRHKITKRGQNVTFRCDPISEHNRLYWYRQTLGQGPEFLTYFQNEAQLEKSRLLSDRFSAERPKGSFSTLEIQRTEQGDSAMYLCASSPRTGAYQETQYFGPGTRLLVL.